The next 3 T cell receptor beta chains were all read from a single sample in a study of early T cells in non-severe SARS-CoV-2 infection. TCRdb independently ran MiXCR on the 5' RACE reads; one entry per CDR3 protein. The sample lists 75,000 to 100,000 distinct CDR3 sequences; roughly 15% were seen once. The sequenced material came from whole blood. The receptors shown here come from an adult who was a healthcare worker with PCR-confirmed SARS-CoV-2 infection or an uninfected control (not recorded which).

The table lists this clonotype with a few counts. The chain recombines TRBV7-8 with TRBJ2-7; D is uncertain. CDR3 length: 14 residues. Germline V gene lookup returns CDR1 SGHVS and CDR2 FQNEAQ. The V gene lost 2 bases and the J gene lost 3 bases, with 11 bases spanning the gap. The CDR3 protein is CASSLSPQNYEQYV. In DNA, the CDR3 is TGTGCCAGCAGCTTATCGCCGCAAAACTACGAGCAGTACGTC.

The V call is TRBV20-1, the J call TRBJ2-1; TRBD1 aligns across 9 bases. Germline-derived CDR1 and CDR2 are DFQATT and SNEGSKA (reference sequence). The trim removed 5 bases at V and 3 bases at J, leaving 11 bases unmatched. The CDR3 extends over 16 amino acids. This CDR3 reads CSASRTGTGFYNEQFF. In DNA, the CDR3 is TGCAGTGCTTCGCGGACCGGGACAGGGTTCTACAATGAGCAGTTCTTC.

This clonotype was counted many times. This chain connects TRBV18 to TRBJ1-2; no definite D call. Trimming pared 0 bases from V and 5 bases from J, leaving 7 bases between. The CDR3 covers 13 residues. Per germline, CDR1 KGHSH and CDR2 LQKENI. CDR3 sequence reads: CASSPPEGYGYTF. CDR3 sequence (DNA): TGTGCCAGCTCACCACCGGAAGGGTATGGCTACACCTTC.